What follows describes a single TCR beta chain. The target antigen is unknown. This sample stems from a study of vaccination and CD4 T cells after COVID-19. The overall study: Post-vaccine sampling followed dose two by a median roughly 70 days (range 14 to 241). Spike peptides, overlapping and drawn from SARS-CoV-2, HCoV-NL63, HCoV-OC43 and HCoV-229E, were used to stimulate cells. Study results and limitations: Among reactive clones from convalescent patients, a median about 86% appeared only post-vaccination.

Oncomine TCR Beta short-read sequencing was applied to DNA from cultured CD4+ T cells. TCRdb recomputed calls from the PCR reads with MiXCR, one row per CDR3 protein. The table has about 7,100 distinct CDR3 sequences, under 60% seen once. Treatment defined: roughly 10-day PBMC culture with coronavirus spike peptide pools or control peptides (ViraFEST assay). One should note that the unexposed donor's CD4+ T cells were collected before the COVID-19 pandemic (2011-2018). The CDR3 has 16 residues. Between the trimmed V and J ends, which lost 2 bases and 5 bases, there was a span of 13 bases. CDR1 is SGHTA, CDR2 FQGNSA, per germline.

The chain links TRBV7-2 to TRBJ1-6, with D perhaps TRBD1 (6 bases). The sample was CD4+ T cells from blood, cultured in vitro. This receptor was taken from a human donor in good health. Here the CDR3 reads CASSLSPNRDNSPLHF. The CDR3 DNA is TGTGCCAGCAGCTTATCACCGAACAGGGATAATTCACCCCTCCACTTT. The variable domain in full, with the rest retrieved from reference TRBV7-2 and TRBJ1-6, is GAGVSQSPSNKVTEKGKDVELRCDPISGHTALYWYRQSLGQGLEFLIYFQGNSAPDKSGLPSDRFSAERTGGSVSTLTIQRTQQEDSAVYLCASSLSPNRDNSPLHFGNGTRLTVT.